This TCR beta chain was found in a study of T cell repertoires in cytomegalovirus infection. For the study at large: Carrying CMV and the relevant HLA type showed in public TCR beta signatures.

Unmatched junction bases numbered 6, after V lost 6 bases and J lost 3 bases. This CDR3 has 14 amino acids. The germline V gene encodes CDR1 MDHEN and CDR2 SYDVKM. TCRdb independently ran MiXCR on the reads; one entry per CDR3 protein. The sample has a few hundred thousand distinct CDR3 sequences, about a sixth seen once. This clonotype was found many times. The source is a human donor in good health (CMV status not recorded). Some clones in this sample may be carry-over from other donors' samples. Specimen: PBMCs. This sequence joins TRBV28 and TRBJ1-2, with 8 bases that match TRBD1. CDR3 amino acids: CASRRTGPDYGYTF. Written as DNA, the CDR3 is TGTGCCAGCAGGAGGACAGGGCCCGACTATGGCTACACCTTC.